The subject of this entry is one T cell receptor (beta chain). Patients in Seattle were enrolled during active infection, then followed longitudinally. The sample comes from a study of blood T cell repertoires in COVID-19. Across the study: The samples span acute and convalescent COVID-19 from the United States, Italy and Spain. Nucleic acid was either cDNA or gDNA, and it came from T cells, B-cell-depleted T cells, or PBMCs.

The authors' processing: Estimation of nucleated cell counts relied on the amplification of reference gene primers. Here immunoSEQ multiplex PCR was the method, and the copy in TCRdb shows in-frame clones only, minus some. Clone size and V and J calls were adopted from that table, with D and trimming inferred from the DNA. The sample holds 150,000 or so clones; 80% to 95% are singletons and the top ten take 2%. The receptor's source is a woman aged 55-75 years with COVID-19, enrolled during active disease. Sequencing used peripheral blood.

The CDR3 protein is CASSRRDRWNEQYF. Here the CDR3 DNA reads TGTGCCAGCAGCCGCCGGGACAGGTGGAACGAGCAGTACTTC. The chain employs TRBV3-1 (or the pseudogene TRBV3-2) and TRBJ2-7; 8 bases fit TRBD1. Germline V gene sequence: CDR1 LGHDT, CDR2 YNNKEL (reference sequence). The CDR3 has 14 residues. The trim removed 4 bases at V and 5 bases at J, leaving 7 bases unmatched.